Shown below are 7 T cell receptor beta chains from a single sample sequenced in a study of T cell responses to AZD1222 COVID-19 vaccine. The assay was immunoSEQ multiplex PCR, and TCRdb's table has in-frame clones only and misses some. The data show about 150,000 clones, 88% seen once. The sequencing here drew on peripheral blood, taken on day 0 of AZD1222 vaccination. The origin of the receptors is an adult in good health.

CDR3 residues: CAISEEGLGPYEQYF. CDR3 nucleotide sequence: TGTGCCATCAGTGAGGAGGGCCTAGGCCCCTACGAGCAGTACTTC. The genes are TRBV10-3 and TRBJ2-7; D may be TRBD2 (5 bases). Germline CDR1 is ENHRY and CDR2 is SYGVKD. Trimming stripped 2 bases from V and 2 bases from J, with 13 bases between. This CDR3 has 15 amino acids.

V usage is TRBV4-1 and J usage is TRBJ1-1; possibly TRBD1 for D (5 bases). CDR3 length: 14 residues. Germline assignment: CDR1 MGHRA and CDR2 YSYEKL. The germline V and J ends were trimmed by 3 bases and 5 bases, with 13 bases remaining between them. CDR3 DNA sequence: TGCGCCAGCAGCCAGTTCTCGGGGGGAACTGAAGCTTTCTTT. Encoded protein: CASSQFSGGTEAFF.

DNA of the CDR3: TGTGCCAGCAGCTTACGGACAGGGGCGGGCACAGATACGCAGTATTTT. Translating it yields CASSLRTGAGTDTQYF. V is TRBV7-2 and J is TRBJ2-3; TRBD1 matches 9 bases. CDR1 is SGHTA and CDR2 is FQGNSA in the germline V gene. Losses at the gene ends were 2 bases for V and 1 base for J; bases not matched to a gene: 4. The CDR3 length is 16 residues.

V is TRBV9 and J is TRBJ2-5, with D maybe TRBD2 (5 bases). Trimming stripped 1 base from V and 3 bases from J, with 16 bases between. This CDR3 has 16 residues. Germline values: CDR1 SGDLS, CDR2 YYNGEE. CDR3 in amino acids: CASSVHGVGQKETQYF. For the CDR3, the DNA is TGTGCCAGCAGCGTACACGGGGTTGGGCAGAAAGAGACCCAGTACTTC.

This clone was seen a handful of times. The chain employs TRBV18 and TRBJ1-2; 10 bases line up with TRBD1. This CDR3 spans 15 amino acids. Germline CDR1 KGHSH, CDR2 LQKENI. Trimming cost V 3 bases and J 6 bases; bases outside gene matches: 7. For the CDR3, the DNA is TGTGCCAGCTCACCCCTAACCGGGACAGGGGATGGCTACACCTTC. Its protein product is CASSPLTGTGDGYTF.

The gene calls are TRBV7-8 and TRBJ2-5; 8 nucleotides match TRBD1. Germline lookup yields CDR1 SGHVS and CDR2 FQNEAQ. Trimming took 6 bases from V and 7 from J; bases not matched to a gene: 10. This CDR3 contains 14 residues. This chain's CDR3 is CASRQGAGSRTQYF. The CDR3 coding sequence is TGTGCCAGCAGGCAGGGGGCCGGCTCTCGGACCCAGTACTTC.

This clone was counted only a few times. This CDR3 is also generated by other DNA sequences in the sample. The gene calls are TRBV12-3 or TRBV12-4 and TRBJ2-2; D ambiguous. V was trimmed by 0 bases and J by 2 bases, leaving 1 base between them. The CDR3 is made up of 13 amino acids. DNA for the CDR3: TGTGCCAGCAGTTTAGCAAACACCGGGGAGCTGTTTTTT. It codes for CASSLANTGELFF.